The rows below give T cell receptor beta chains drawn from one sample of a study of glioma-infiltrating T cells after dendritic cell vaccination. Only in-frame clones appear in the TCRdb table, and some are missing; sequencing was by immunoSEQ multiplex PCR. The table lists approximately 67,000 clones, under 90% of them singletons. The specimen was blood, collected before dendritic cell vaccination. Every receptor here comes from a human donor with glioblastoma. CDR3s include the opening cysteine and the closing phenylalanine or tryptophan. A D gene is named only where the DNA matches it firmly. Not every row has a clone size; where given, it reads once, few, many or a size class.

TRBJ2-3,TRBV7-9,once,-,TGTGCCAGCAGCGAAAGAGAGAGTAGCACAGATACGCAGTATTTT,CASSERESSTDTQYF
TRBJ1-5,TRBV28,-,-,TGTGCCAGCACCTGGGGAGGGAACAATCAGCCCCAGCATTTT,CASTWGGNNQPQHF
TRBJ1-4,TRBV5-1,few,TRBD1,TGCGCCAGCACCTCCACAGGGGACCTTAATGAAAAACTGTTTTTT,CASTSTGDLNEKLFF
TRBJ1-5,TRBV2,-,-,TGTGCCAGCGGGGCAGGGTTTGGGCCCCAGCATTTT,CASGAGFGPQHF
TRBJ2-3,TRBV2,few,TRBD2,TGTGCCAGCAGTGAAGCGCAGAAGCGGGGGGCCCGAATAGATACGCAGTATTTT,CASSEAQKRGARIDTQYF
TRBJ1-1,TRBV5-1,-,TRBD1,TGCGCCAGCAGTCCAGGACAGGGGGAAGCCTTGAACACTGAAGCTTTCTTT,CASSPGQGEALNTEAFF
TRBJ1-2,TRBV14,once,-,TGTGCCAGCAGCCCGCCGGGAGGGCTAGGGAATGGCTACACCTTC,CASSPPGGLGNGYTF
TRBJ1-1,TRBV30,-,-,TGTGCCTGGAGGGCGGACAAGAACACTGAAGCTTTCTTT,CAWRADKNTEAFF
TRBJ1-1,TRBV6-5,-,-,TGTGCCAGCACCAATACAGCGAACACTGAAGCTTTCTTT,CASTNTANTEAFF
TRBJ1-1,TRBV5-4,-,-,TGTGCCAGCAGCTTGGCCTTGGCAGGGGTAGACACTGAAGCTTTCTTT,CASSLALAGVDTEAFF
TRBJ2-7,TRBV30,few,TRBD1,TGTGCCTGGAGTGTGGGACAGGGCTACGAGCAGTACTTC,CAWSVGQGYEQYF
TRBJ2-7,TRBV4-2,-,TRBD2,TGTGCCAGCAGTCCGGGCGGGGGGACCCCGGGCGAGCAGTACTTC,CASSPGGGTPGEQYF
TRBJ1-1,TRBV10-3,-,TRBD1,TGTGCCATCAGTGAGAACCCGGGACAGGGAGCCCTAGCTAGCACTGAAGCTTTCTTT,CAISENPGQGALASTEAFF
TRBJ1-5,TRBV5-1,-,-,TGCGCCAGCAGCCGGGAAGGGGGACGTGATCAGCCCCAGCATTTT,CASSREGGRDQPQHF
TRBJ2-7,TRBV5-6,-,-,TGTGCCAGCAGCTTATCCGGGACTTATGAGCAGTACTTC,CASSLSGTYEQYF
TRBJ1-1,TRBV6-1,-,TRBD1,TGTGCCAGCAGCGAGACAGGGGACACTGAAGCTTTCTTT,CASSETGDTEAFF
TRBJ1-4,TRBV23-1,-,TRBD1,TGCGCCAGCATTTATGGACAGGGGTTTAATGAAAAACTGTTTTTT,CASIYGQGFNEKLFF
TRBJ2-5,TRBV6-5,-,-,TGTGCCAGCAGTTACTCGGGGACACTCGAGACCCAGTACTTC,CASSYSGTLETQYF
TRBJ1-2,TRBV19,-,-,TGTGCCAGTAGTATCAGGTTTAACTATGGCTACACCTTC,CASSIRFNYGYTF
TRBJ2-1,TRBV7-3,-,-,TGTGCCAGCAGCTTTGAAGACTACTACAATGAGCAGTTCTTC,CASSFEDYYNEQFF
TRBJ1-5,TRBV19,-,-,TGTGCCAGTAACAGACAGAATCAGCCCCAGCATTTT,CASNRQNQPQHF
TRBJ2-2,TRBV2,few,TRBD1,TGTGCCAGCAAGGACAGGGCGAACACCGGGGAGCTGTTTTTT,CASKDRANTGELFF
TRBJ2-7,TRBV27,-,TRBD1,TGTGCCAGCAGTTTGCTCGGGACAGACTCCTACGAGCAGTACTTC,CASSLLGTDSYEQYF
TRBJ2-3,TRBV7-3,-,TRBD2,TGTGCCAGCAGCAAACTAGCGGGGCCTACAGATACGCAGTATTTT,CASSKLAGPTDTQYF
TRBJ2-1,TRBV4-2,-,TRBD2,TGTGCCAGCAGCCCTCGACTAGCGGAGAGGAATGAGCAGTTCTTC,CASSPRLAERNEQFF
TRBJ2-1,TRBV4-2,-,TRBD2,TGTGCCAGCAGCCAAGGTCCTAGCGGGGGGGACAATGAGCAGTTCTTC,CASSQGPSGGDNEQFF
TRBJ2-1,TRBV7-7,-,TRBD1,TGTGCTAGCAGCTTAGCTCGACAGGGCCATGAGCAGTTCTTC,CASSLARQGHEQFF
TRBJ2-2,TRBV5-1,-,-,TGCGCCAGCAGCTCCGGACACCCCGGGGAGCTGTTTTTT,CASSSGHPGELFF
TRBJ1-6,TRBV25-1,-,-,TGTGCCAGCAATCAGGGTTATTCACCCCTCCACTTT,CASNQGYSPLHF
TRBJ2-7,TRBV2,-,-,TGTGCCAGCAGTAAAGTACTGGACAGCGTGGGCGCAGCCTACGAGCAGTACTTC,CASSKVLDSVGAAYEQYF
TRBJ1-3,TRBV13,-,-,TGTGCCAGCAGCTTAAGCAAGGCGGCAGAACTTTTCTCTGGAAACACCATATATTTT,CASSLSKAAELFSGNTIYF
TRBJ1-4,TRBV7-2,-,-,TGTGCCAGCAGCTTCCCTATGAAAGGGGCGTCGGGGGCTAATGAAAAACTGTTTTTT,CASSFPMKGASGANEKLFF
TRBJ1-5,TRBV9,-,TRBD1,TGTGCCAGCAGCGTAACAGGGGATGCATGGGAGCCCCAGCATTTT,CASSVTGDAWEPQHF